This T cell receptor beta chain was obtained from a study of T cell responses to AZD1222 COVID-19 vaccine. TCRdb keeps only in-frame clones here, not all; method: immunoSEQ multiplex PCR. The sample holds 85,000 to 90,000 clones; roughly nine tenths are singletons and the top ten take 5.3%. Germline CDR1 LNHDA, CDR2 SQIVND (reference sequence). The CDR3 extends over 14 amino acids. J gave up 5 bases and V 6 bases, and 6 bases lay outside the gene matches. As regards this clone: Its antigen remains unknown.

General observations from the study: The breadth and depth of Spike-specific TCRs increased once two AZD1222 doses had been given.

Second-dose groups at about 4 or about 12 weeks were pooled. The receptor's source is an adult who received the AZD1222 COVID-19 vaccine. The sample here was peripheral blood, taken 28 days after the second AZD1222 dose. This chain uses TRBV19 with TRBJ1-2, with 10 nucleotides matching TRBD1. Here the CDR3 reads CASSRDRGFYGYTF. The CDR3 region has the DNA TGTGCCAGTAGCCGGGACAGGGGATTTTATGGCTACACCTTC.